The clone carrying this T cell receptor (beta chain) was counted ten times or more. Its antigen remains unknown. This sample is part of a study of T cells in Graves' hyperthyroidism and ophthalmopathy. About the study: Blood was drawn when the patient was first diagnosed and still untreated.

The CDR3 runs to 12 residues. V lost 4 bases and J lost 5; bases outside the gene matches: 0. CDR1 and CDR2 from the germline V gene are MNHNS and SASEGT. The study left out patients who had uncontrolled infection, other autoimmune disease, pregnancy or lactation. Study results and limitations: Most clonotypes expanded in thyroid above 0.001 were likewise present in blood. Ophthalmopathy, as predicted by the model, came a median around 6.7 months after the prediction.

RNA transcripts provided the source from which TCR beta CDR3 regions were amplified. The primer set for the first-round RT-PCR of the TCR CDR3 was HTBI. Via MiXCR, TCRdb re-called the multiplex PCR reads, giving one row per CDR3 protein. The sample lists approximately 740,000 distinct CDR3 sequences; less than 15% were seen once. The material sequenced was blood. This receptor was identified in a young woman with Graves' hyperthyroidism. The chain is built from TRBV6-1 and TRBJ1-2; 8 nucleotides line up with TRBD1. DNA of the CDR3: TGTGCCAGCAGTGGGGACAGGTATGGCTACACCTTC. It yields the protein CASSGDRYGYTF.